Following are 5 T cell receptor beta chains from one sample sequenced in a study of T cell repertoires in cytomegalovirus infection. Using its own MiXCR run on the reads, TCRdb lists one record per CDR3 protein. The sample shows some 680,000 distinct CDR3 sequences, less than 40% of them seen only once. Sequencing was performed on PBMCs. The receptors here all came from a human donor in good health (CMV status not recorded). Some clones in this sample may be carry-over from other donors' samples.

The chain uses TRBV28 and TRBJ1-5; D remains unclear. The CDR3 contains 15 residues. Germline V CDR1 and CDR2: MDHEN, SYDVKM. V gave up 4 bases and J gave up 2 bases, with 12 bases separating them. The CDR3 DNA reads TGTGCCAGCAGTTACCCCTCCAAGGGCAATCAGCCCCAGCATTTT. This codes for CASSYPSKGNQPQHF.

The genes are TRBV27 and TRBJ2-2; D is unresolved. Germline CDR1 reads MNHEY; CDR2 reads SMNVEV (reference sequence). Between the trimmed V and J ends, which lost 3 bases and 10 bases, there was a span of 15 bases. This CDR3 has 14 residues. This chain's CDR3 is CASSFTASRAELFF. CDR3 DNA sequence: TGTGCCAGCAGTTTTACGGCGTCTCGGGCGGAGCTGTTTTTT.

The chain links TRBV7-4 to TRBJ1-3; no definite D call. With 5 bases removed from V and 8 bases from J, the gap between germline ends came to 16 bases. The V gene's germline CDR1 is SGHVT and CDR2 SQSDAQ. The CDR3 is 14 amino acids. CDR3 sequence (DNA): TGTGCCAGCAGCCTCGACGGCGTTGTAGACACCATATATTTT. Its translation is CASSLDGVVDTIYF.

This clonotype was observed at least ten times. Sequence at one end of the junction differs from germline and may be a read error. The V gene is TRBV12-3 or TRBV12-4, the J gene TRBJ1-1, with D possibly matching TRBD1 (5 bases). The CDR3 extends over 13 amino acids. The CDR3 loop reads CASSLGENTEAFF. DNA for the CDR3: TGTGCCAGCAGCTTAGGGGAGAACACTGAAGCTTTCTTT.

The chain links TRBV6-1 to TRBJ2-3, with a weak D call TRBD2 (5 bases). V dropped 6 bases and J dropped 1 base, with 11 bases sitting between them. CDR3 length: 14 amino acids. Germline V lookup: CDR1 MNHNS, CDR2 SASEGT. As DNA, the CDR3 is TGTGCCAGCAGAACACCCGGGGGCACAGATACGCAGTATTTT. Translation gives CASRTPGGTDTQYF.